Presented here are 7 T cell receptor beta chains from one specimen sequenced in a study of T cell repertoires in cytomegalovirus infection. A single record per CDR3 protein comes from TCRdb applying MiXCR to the reads. The sample includes around 58,000 distinct CDR3 sequences, just over 20% of them seen just once. These TCRs' antigens remain unknown. The starting material was CD8+ T cells from cultured PBMCs, obtained from culture after CMV antigen stimulation. The source of these receptors is a human donor in good health (CMV status not recorded). Some clones in this sample may be carry-over from other donors' samples.

Only a few counts were recorded for this clonotype. The chain couples TRBV7-9 to TRBJ2-3; 7 bases align to TRBD2. V dropped 5 bases and J dropped 0; count of bases not matched to a gene: 11. Germline assignment: CDR1 SEHNR and CDR2 FQNEAQ (reference sequence). The CDR3 covers 17 residues. The CDR3 DNA follows: TGTGCCAGCAGCCCCAAGGGAGGGGAACTAAGCACAGATACGCAGTATTTT. This codes for CASSPKGGELSTDTQYF.

This clonotype came up many times. The V call is TRBV11-1, the J call TRBJ1-3, with no clear D. From germline, CDR1 is SGHAT and CDR2 FQDESV (reference sequence). Trimming cost V 3 bases and J 0 bases, with 9 bases left between them. The CDR3 contains 15 residues. CDR3 sequence (DNA): TGTGCCAGCAGCTTCTCGGGGATCTCTGGAAACACCATATATTTT. Residues: CASSFSGISGNTIYF.

This clonotype was seen a few times. The chain couples TRBV7-9 to TRBJ2-1; TRBD2 matches at 9 bases. Unmatched junction bases numbered 10, after V lost 4 bases and J lost 6 bases. Germline V gene data show CDR1 as SEHNR and CDR2 as FQNEAQ (reference sequence). The CDR3 contains 16 residues. The CDR3 region has the DNA TGTGCCAGCAGCTCCACCGGCGTGCGGGGGGGCAATGAGCAGTTCTTC. Translating it yields CASSSTGVRGGNEQFF.

Ten or more counts support this clonotype. This sequence joins TRBV4-1 and TRBJ2-5; the match to TRBD2 covers 8 bases. The CDR3 contains 16 residues. Unmatched junction bases numbered 9, after V lost 4 bases and J lost 2 bases. CDR1 is MGHRA, CDR2 YSYEKL, per germline. The CDR3: CASSPGGGMLQETQYF. In DNA form, the CDR3 reads TGCGCCAGCAGCCCGGGAGGGGGGATGCTACAAGAGACCCAGTACTTC.

This clonotype was detected a few times. V and J are TRBV7-8 and TRBJ2-3; D is perhaps TRBD1 or TRBD2 (5 bases each). The ends were cut back, 3 bases at V and 0 bases at J, with 16 bases in the middle. This CDR3 has 17 amino acids. The germline CDR1 and CDR2 sequences are SGHVS and FQNEAQ. The CDR3: CASSFRRGLPSTDTQYF. The CDR3 nucleotides read TGTGCCAGCAGCTTCCGACGGGGCCTACCTAGCACAGATACGCAGTATTTT.

The chain combines TRBV6-2 or TRBV6-3 with TRBJ2-5; 11 bases agree with TRBD2. The J segment lost 5 bases and the V segment lost 6 bases, leaving 11 bases of the junction unmatched. Per germline, CDR1 MNHEY and CDR2 SVGEGT. The CDR3 sequence is 16 residues long. The CDR3 reads CASSGLAGGATETQYF. The CDR3 nucleotides are TGTGCCAGCAGCGGACTAGCGGGCGGAGCGACGGAGACCCAGTACTTC.

A few counts support this clonotype. V and J are TRBV7-8 and TRBJ1-1, with 9 bases identical to TRBD1. This CDR3 is built from 14 residues. The trim removed 5 bases at V and 5 bases at J, leaving 6 bases unmatched. Looked up from germline, CDR1 is SGHVS and CDR2 is FQNEAQ. The CDR3 loop reads CASSQRQGGTEAFF. The CDR3, as DNA: TGTGCCAGCAGCCAGAGACAGGGGGGGACTGAAGCTTTCTTT. Filled out from reference TRBV7-8 and TRBJ1-1, the complete variable domain reads GAGVSQSPRYKVAKRGQDVALRCDPISGHVSLFWYQQALGQGPEFLTYFQNEAQLDKSGLPSDRFFAERPEGSVSTLKIQRTQQEDSAVYLCASSQRQGGTEAFFGQGTRLTVV.